This is a list of T cell receptor beta chains from one sample in a study of blood T cell repertoires in COVID-19. Assay used: immunoSEQ multiplex PCR; TCRdb lists only in-frame clones, some missing. The sample carries 200,000 to 250,000 clones, around 85% recorded once. The sequencing input was peripheral blood. The source of these receptors is a man between 50 and 59 years old with COVID-19, enrolled during active disease. Each CDR3 is given with its conserved first and last residue. D genes are given only for firm matches. Clone sizes are given selectively: once, few, many, or a class where the clone is expanded.

J: TRBJ1-6
V: TRBV18
D: TRBD1
size: NA
CDR3: CASSVRTGNSPLHF
DNA: TGTGCCAGCTCAGTACGGACAGGGAACTCACCCCTCCACTTT

J: TRBJ1-2
V: TRBV12-5
D: TRBD1
size: NA
CDR3: CARNPEQGAGYGYTF
DNA: TGTGCTAGGAACCCGGAACAGGGGGCAGGGTATGGCTACACCTTC

J: TRBJ2-7
V: TRBV28
D: TRBD2
size: NA
CDR3: CASSTPAGGSYEQYF
DNA: TGTGCCAGCAGTACCCCAGCGGGGGGTTCCTACGAGCAGTACTTC

J: TRBJ2-2
V: TRBV7-3
D: NA
size: NA
CDR3: CASSPQSTGELFF
DNA: TGTGCCAGCAGCCCACAGAGCACCGGGGAGCTGTTTTTT

J: TRBJ1-5
V: TRBV10-3
D: NA
size: NA
CDR3: CATQGTINNNQPQHF
DNA: TGTGCCACCCAGGGGACAATCAACAACAATCAGCCCCAGCATTTT

J: TRBJ2-1
V: TRBV9
D: TRBD2
size: NA
CDR3: CASSPSGAYYNEQFF
DNA: TGTGCCAGCAGTCCTAGCGGGGCCTATTACAATGAGCAGTTCTTC

J: TRBJ1-6
V: TRBV5-1
D: TRBD1
size: once
CDR3: CASSLYGQGQSPLHF
DNA: TGCGCCAGCAGCTTGTATGGACAGGGTCAATCACCCCTCCACTTT

J: TRBJ2-1
V: TRBV5-1
D: NA
size: NA
CDR3: CASSLGQGSYNEQFF
DNA: TGCGCCAGCAGCTTGGGGCAGGGTTCCTACAATGAGCAGTTCTTC

J: TRBJ2-1
V: TRBV6-6
D: NA
size: NA
CDR3: CASSPYLRNEQFF
DNA: TGTGCCAGCAGCCCGTATCTAAGAAATGAGCAGTTCTTC

J: TRBJ2-4
V: TRBV11-2
D: NA
size: few
CDR3: CASSDPGTVAKNIQYF
DNA: TGTGCCAGCAGCGATCCCGGGACTGTAGCCAAAAACATTCAGTACTTC

J: TRBJ1-2
V: TRBV12-3/TRBV12-4
D: NA
size: NA
CDR3: CASNLRTDSGYTF
DNA: TGTGCCAGCAATCTTCGGACAGATTCTGGCTACACCTTC

J: TRBJ2-6
V: TRBV9
D: TRBD1
size: NA
CDR3: CASSLPGGQVPGGANVLTF
DNA: TGTGCCAGCAGCCTCCCCGGGGGACAGGTGCCGGGAGGGGCCAACGTCCTGACTTTC

J: TRBJ2-1
V: TRBV11-2
D: TRBD1
size: NA
CDR3: CASSLGRGSSYNEQFF
DNA: TGTGCCAGCAGCTTAGGCAGGGGGAGCTCCTACAATGAGCAGTTCTTC

J: TRBJ2-3
V: TRBV5-1
D: TRBD2
size: NA
CDR3: CASGNSGGDTDTQYF
DNA: TGCGCCAGCGGAAATAGCGGGGGGGACACAGATACGCAGTATTTT

J: TRBJ2-1
V: TRBV9
D: NA
size: NA
CDR3: CASSDPRAGVGNEQFF
DNA: TGTGCCAGCAGCGACCCCCGGGCAGGGGTAGGCAATGAGCAGTTCTTC

J: TRBJ1-6
V: TRBV4-1
D: TRBD1
size: NA
CDR3: CASSPGQDNSPLHF
DNA: TGCGCCAGCAGCCCGGGACAGGATAATTCACCCCTCCACTTT

J: TRBJ1-1
V: TRBV27
D: NA
size: NA
CDR3: CASSLRTDGGTEAFF
DNA: TGTGCCAGCAGTTTAAGGACAGATGGGGGAACTGAAGCTTTCTTT

J: TRBJ2-1
V: TRBV27
D: TRBD2
size: NA
CDR3: CATLTSGGSTYNEQFF
DNA: TGTGCCACCTTGACTAGCGGGGGATCCACCTACAATGAGCAGTTCTTC

J: TRBJ1-1
V: TRBV4-1
D: TRBD1
size: once
CDR3: CASSQETGGYRVNTEAFF
DNA: TGCGCCAGCAGCCAAGAAACAGGGGGGTACAGGGTCAACACTGAAGCTTTCTTT

J: TRBJ2-1
V: TRBV5-1
D: NA
size: NA
CDR3: CASSLVTGGGNEQFF
DNA: TGCGCCAGCAGCTTGGTGACAGGCGGGGGTAATGAGCAGTTCTTC

J: TRBJ1-4
V: TRBV11-2
D: TRBD1
size: few
CDR3: CASSSRTGGHEKLFF
DNA: TGTGCCAGCAGCTCCCGGACAGGGGGCCATGAAAAACTGTTTTTT

J: TRBJ2-3
V: TRBV6-5
D: NA
size: NA
CDR3: CASSAVQGYTDTQYF
DNA: TGTGCCAGCAGCGCGGTACAGGGTTACACAGATACGCAGTATTTT

J: TRBJ1-4
V: TRBV14
D: NA
size: NA
CDR3: CASSPMRGSNEKLFF
DNA: TGTGCCAGCAGCCCCATGAGGGGGTCTAATGAAAAACTGTTTTTT

J: TRBJ2-5
V: TRBV5-1
D: NA
size: once
CDR3: CASSSEGETQYF
DNA: TGCGCCAGCTCCTCTGAGGGAGAGACCCAGTACTTC

J: TRBJ2-3
V: TRBV2
D: NA
size: NA
CDR3: CASRGGTASTDTQYF
DNA: TGTGCCAGTAGGGGGGGCACCGCTAGCACAGATACGCAGTATTTT

J: TRBJ2-3
V: TRBV5-5
D: NA
size: NA
CDR3: CASSPVATTSTDTQYF
DNA: TGTGCCAGCAGCCCCGTCGCAACCACTAGCACAGATACGCAGTATTTT

J: TRBJ1-2
V: TRBV2
D: TRBD1
size: NA
CDR3: CASSTFGQGPYGYTF
DNA: TGTGCCAGCAGTACCTTCGGACAGGGACCATATGGCTACACCTTC

J: TRBJ2-7
V: TRBV13
D: TRBD2
size: once
CDR3: CASSPEAGAYEQYF
DNA: TGTGCCAGCAGCCCAGAAGCGGGGGCCTACGAGCAGTACTTC

J: TRBJ2-6
V: TRBV2
D: TRBD1
size: few
CDR3: CASSVVRDRLSGANVLTF
DNA: TGTGCCAGCAGTGTAGTCCGGGACAGGCTCTCTGGGGCCAACGTCCTGACTTTC

J: TRBJ2-5
V: TRBV3-1/TRBV3-2
D: NA
size: once
CDR3: CASSQGRVGIETQYF
DNA: TGTGCCAGCAGCCAAGGGAGGGTCGGTATTGAGACCCAGTACTTC